The TCR beta chain under discussion was sequenced for a study of T-cell reconstitution after alpha-beta-depleted transplantation in children. Broader study findings: As was reported, about two months after transplant, alpha-beta T cells came from several hundred expanded graft clones. Newly produced T cells mostly accounted for T-cell counts and diversity one year post-transplant. TCRbeta diversity was high at day 60 in some patients (a result of surviving recipient T cells and thymic progenitors).

CDR1 and CDR2 from the germline V gene are DFQATT and SNEGSKA (reference sequence). V dropped 6 bases and J dropped 2; count of bases not matched to a gene: 8. This CDR3 is built from 14 residues. Unique molecular identifiers featured in how the TCRbeta library was prepared. One entry per CDR3 protein results from TCRdb running MiXCR on the PCR reads. Of 700,000 or so distinct CDR3 sequences in the sample, 13% were seen once. This clonotype has at least ten counts. Its specificity is unknown. V gene TRBV20-1 combines with J gene TRBJ2-5, with 8 bases matching TRBD2. Sequencing was performed on PBMCs, taken before TCRalphabeta/CD19-depleted stem cell transplant. The clonotype comes from a girl aged 2 to 9 with congenital amegakaryocytic thrombocytopenia, due to receive a stem cell transplant. The CDR3 DNA reads TGCAGTGCCAGGACGGGAGGGCGTCAAGAGACCCAGTACTTC. It encodes CSARTGGRQETQYF.